The next 8 T cell receptor beta chains were all read from a single sample in a study of CD8 T cells in Susac syndrome. Random hexamers were used to reverse transcribe an amount of roughly 0.5 to 1 ug RNA. From the immunoSEQ multiplex PCR reads, TCRdb called clonotypes with MiXCR, one entry per CDR3 protein. The data show under 200,000 distinct CDR3 sequences, around 94% seen once. The sample was CD4+ T cells from PBMCs. The source of these receptors is a human donor in good health.

This clonotype was detected only once. This rearrangement joins TRBV29-1 to TRBJ2-7; D gene ambiguous. The V end lost 6 bases, the J end lost 6 bases, and 21 bases lay between the germline ends. The CDR3 extends over 14 amino acids. The V gene's germline CDR1 is SQVTM and CDR2 ANQGSEA. CDR3 coding DNA: TGCAGCGTCGGAGACATTTTCGGAAAGTTCGAGCAGTACTTC. Residues: CSVGDIFGKFEQYF.

The CDR3 DNA reads as TGTGCCAGCAGCGGAGGTATCTCCAGTGAAGCTTTCTTT. Residues: CASSGGISSEAFF. The chain uses TRBV7-8 and TRBJ1-1; no clear D. V was clipped by 5 bases and J by 7 bases, with 14 bases between them. Per the germline V gene, CDR1 is SGHVS and CDR2 is FQNEAQ. This CDR3 contains 13 residues. Complete variable domain (other parts from reference TRBV7-8 and TRBJ1-1): GAGVSQSPRYKVAKRGQDVALRCDPISGHVSLFWYQQALGQGPEFLTYFQNEAQLDKSGLPSDRFFAERPEGSVSTLKIQRTQQEDSAVYLCASSGGISSEAFFGQGTRLTVV.

The V call is TRBV29-1, the J call TRBJ2-5; 11 positions match TRBD1. The V and J ends lost 7 bases and 4 bases, in that order; junction bases with no gene match: 11. The CDR3 totals 15 residues. Germline-derived CDR1 and CDR2 are SQVTM and ANQGSEA. CDR3: CSGNRDRGRGETQYF. The CDR3 DNA reads TGCAGCGGGAATCGGGACAGGGGGAGGGGAGAGACCCAGTACTTC.

In the case of this clonotype: The junction differs from germline at one of its ends, possibly a read error. The CDR3 DNA reads TGTGCTAGCAGCCCAACAGCTAGCGGCCAAGAGACCCAGTACTTC. Its translation is CASSPTASGQETQYF. The chain recombines TRBV7-7 with TRBJ2-5; TRBD2 agrees at 7 bases. Germline V gives CDR1 SSHAT, CDR2 FNYEAQ (reference sequence). This CDR3 has 15 residues. The complete variable domain, with remaining parts taken from reference TRBV7-7 and TRBJ2-5, reads GAGVSQSPRYKVTKRGQDVTLRCDPISSHATLYWYQQALGQGPEFLTYFNYEAQPDKSGLPSDRFSAERPEGSISTLTIQRTEQRDSAMYRCASSPTASGQETQYFGPGTRLLVL.

The V call is TRBV20-1, the J call TRBJ1-1; D remains unclear. The CDR3 has 13 residues. The V end lost 7 bases, the J end lost 0 bases, and 12 bases lay between the germline ends. CDR1 and CDR2 from the germline V gene are DFQATT and SNEGSKA (reference sequence). The CDR3 reads CSGFRGMNTEAFF. The CDR3 region has the DNA TGCAGTGGGTTTAGAGGCATGAACACTGAAGCTTTCTTT.

The chain has TRBV29-1 and TRBJ1-4; D is uncertain. Trimming took off 7 bases at V and 4 bases at J, with 10 bases between the two ends. This CDR3 region has 12 residues. Germline V lookup: CDR1 SQVTM, CDR2 ANQGSEA. Here the CDR3 DNA reads TGCAGCGCTGGGAGGCATAATGAAAAACTGTTTTTT. Protein sequence: CSAGRHNEKLFF.

The CDR3, as DNA: TGTGCCAGCAGCGTAGCCACAGAGCACAATGAGCAGTTCTTC. Its protein is CASSVATEHNEQFF. The rearrangement joins TRBV9 to TRBJ2-1; no firm D call. The germline V gene has CDR1 SGDLS and CDR2 YYNGEE. Deletions cut 0 bases from V and 5 bases from J, with 9 bases between. This CDR3 spans 14 amino acids.

V usage is TRBV12-3 or TRBV12-4 and J usage is TRBJ2-5; D remains unclear. The V end was cut by 6 bases, the J end by 7 bases, with 15 bases between. This CDR3 has 13 amino acids. CDR3 region: CASRPGSSGTQYF. CDR3 coding DNA: TGTGCCAGCAGACCCGGGTCTTCAGGGACCCAGTACTTC.